These 15 T cell receptor beta chains share one sample of origin, sequenced in a study of blood T cell repertoires in COVID-19. TCRdb keeps only in-frame clones here, not all; method: immunoSEQ multiplex PCR. The data show about 120,000 clones, approximately 81% seen once. The sequencing input was peripheral blood. These receptors all stem from a woman aged 80 or over with acute or convalescent COVID-19.

V usage is TRBV7-9 and J usage is TRBJ2-5; 12 nucleotides align to TRBD2. The trim removed 7 bases at V and 2 bases at J, leaving 14 bases unmatched. The CDR3 totals 18 residues. Germline assignment: CDR1 SEHNR and CDR2 FQNEAQ (reference sequence). The CDR3 sequence: CASKPLRLAGDRQETQYF. The CDR3 DNA reads as TGTGCCAGCAAACCCCTGCGACTAGCGGGAGATCGGCAAGAGACCCAGTACTTC.

The chain recombines TRBV7-9 with TRBJ2-3; the D is unclear. V was cut by 6 bases and J by 2 bases, with 18 bases left in between. Germline lookup yields CDR1 SEHNR and CDR2 FQNEAQ (reference sequence). CDR3 length: 16 residues. CDR3 in DNA: TGTGCCAGCAGTGCCGCCGTGGGCAGAGTCACAGATACGCAGTATTTT. Its translation: CASSAAVGRVTDTQYF.

This chain connects TRBV6-2 or TRBV6-3 to TRBJ1-1, with TRBD1 identical over 9 bases. The germline CDR1 and CDR2 sequences are MNHEY and SVGEGT. V gave up 6 bases and J gave up 1 base; unmatched junction bases: 9. The CDR3 runs 16 residues. CDR3 region: CASRYPPTGGNTEAFF. DNA of the CDR3: TGTGCCAGCAGATACCCTCCGACAGGGGGGAACACTGAAGCTTTCTTT.

The chain employs TRBV15 and TRBJ2-5; the match to TRBD2 covers 11 bases. CDR1 and CDR2 (germline): LNHNV, YYDKDF (reference sequence). V lost 1 base and J lost 5; bases outside the gene matches: 3. CDR3 size: 15 residues. The CDR3 region is CATSRGLAGKETQYF. The CDR3 bases are TGTGCCACCAGCAGAGGACTAGCGGGGAAGGAGACCCAGTACTTC.

This clone was recorded once. The V gene is TRBV28, the J gene TRBJ1-1, with D maybe TRBD1 (6 bases). V was clipped by 4 bases and J by 0 bases, with 9 bases between them. The CDR3 spans 14 residues. The germline gives CDR1 MDHEN, CDR2 SYDVKM. The CDR3 DNA follows: TGTGCCAGCAGTTCGGGACACATGAACACTGAAGCTTTCTTT. This translates into CASSSGHMNTEAFF.

The CDR3 sequence is CASSQHLHPGSGVSDEQFF. CDR3 nucleotide sequence: TGTGCCAGCAGCCAACACTTACACCCCGGGTCAGGGGTCAGCGATGAGCAGTTCTTC. The V gene is TRBV3-1 (or the pseudogene TRBV3-2), the J gene TRBJ2-1; perhaps TRBD1 as D (6 bases). This CDR3 has 19 residues. Per germline, CDR1 LGHDT and CDR2 YNNKEL (reference sequence). Trimming pared 2 bases from V and 8 bases from J, leaving 28 bases between.

A single count supports this clone. CDR3 DNA sequence: TGTGCCAGCTCACCTACTATTGTCTACAATGAGCAGTTCTTC. Translation gives CASSPTIVYNEQFF. V and J are TRBV18 and TRBJ2-1, with no clear D. Germline CDR1 KGHSH, CDR2 LQKENI. This CDR3 has 14 residues. V shed 3 bases and J shed 3 bases, with 9 bases lying between them.

J is TRBJ1-2 and V is TRBV29-1, with 7 nucleotides matching TRBD1. Per the germline V gene, CDR1 is SQVTM and CDR2 is ANQGSEA. With V trimmed by 5 bases and J by 4 bases, 7 bases remained unmatched. The CDR3 contains 13 residues. In DNA, the CDR3 is TGCAGCGTTAAAAACAGGGGTACCTATGGCTACACCTTC. Translating gives CSVKNRGTYGYTF.

This clone was counted a few times. The gene calls are TRBV6-1 and TRBJ1-1, with D maybe TRBD1 (6 bases). Per the germline V gene, CDR1 is MNHNS and CDR2 is SASEGT. V lost 2 bases and J lost 2, with 12 bases in between. This CDR3 contains 15 residues. CDR3 loop: CASSESQGQNTEAFF. The CDR3 nucleotides are TGTGCCAGCAGTGAATCACAGGGTCAAAACACTGAAGCTTTCTTT.

This chain links TRBV4-2 with TRBJ2-7; the match to TRBD2 covers 7 bases. With V trimmed by 0 bases and J by 3 bases, 5 bases remained unmatched. CDR1 is LGHNA, CDR2 YNFKEQ, per germline. This CDR3 is 15 amino acids long. The chain's CDR3 is CASSQERGDYYEQYF. Written as DNA, the CDR3 is TGTGCCAGCAGCCAAGAACGGGGGGATTACTACGAGCAGTACTTC.

DNA of the CDR3: TGTGCCAGTAGTATAGGGGGGCCTGGGTTGAACACTGAAGCTTTCTTT. Translating it yields CASSIGGPGLNTEAFF. The V and J genes are TRBV19 and TRBJ1-1, with a weak D call TRBD1 (6 bases). The V gene lost 1 base and the J gene lost 0 bases, with 12 bases spanning the gap. The CDR3 loop spans 16 amino acids. Germline V CDR1 and CDR2: LNHDA, SQIVND (reference sequence).

The J gene is TRBJ1-5, the V gene TRBV4-1; TRBD1 matches at 7 bases. This CDR3 spans 15 amino acids. CDR1 is MGHRA, CDR2 YSYEKL, per germline. Losses at the gene ends were 4 bases for V and 4 bases for J; bases not matched to a gene: 7. In nucleotides, the CDR3 is TGCGCCAGCAGCCCAATTCCGGGACAGAATCAGCCCCAGCATTTT. It yields the protein CASSPIPGQNQPQHF.

The V gene is TRBV10-3, the J gene TRBJ1-2; tentative D call: TRBD1 (5 bases). V was cut by 6 bases and J by 3 bases, with 11 bases left in between. The CDR3 is made up of 13 amino acids. Germline V gives CDR1 ENHRY, CDR2 SYGVKD. CDR3 loop: CAISATTDYGYTF. The CDR3 bases are TGTGCCATCAGCGCCACGACAGACTATGGCTACACCTTC.

The genes are TRBV7-3 and TRBJ2-7, with TRBD2 identical over 13 bases. Germline V gene lookup returns CDR1 SGHTA and CDR2 FQGTGA. J was trimmed by 5 bases and V by 5 bases; bases with no gene match: 9. This CDR3 has 16 amino acids. CDR3 region: CASSLPTSGRWDEQYF. CDR3 nucleotides: TGTGCCAGCAGCCTCCCGACTAGCGGGAGGTGGGACGAGCAGTACTTC.

This rearrangement joins TRBV7-2 to TRBJ2-3; no firm D call. V lost 3 bases, J lost 0 bases, and 7 bases lay in between. The length of the CDR3 is 14 residues. Germline V gene data show CDR1 as SGHTA and CDR2 as FQGNSA. CDR3 DNA sequence: TGTGCCAGCAGCTTCGACATTAGCACAGATACGCAGTATTTT. Its protein product is CASSFDISTDTQYF.